This T cell receptor beta chain was captured in a study of cytomegalovirus exposure and HLA in healthy donors. To note about this clone: This specimen includes other DNA sequences encoding the same CDR3.

PCR was performed using 60 Vbeta and 13 Jbeta primers. Assay: immunoSEQ multiplex PCR; the TCRdb copy retains only in-frame clones and omits some. Its listing shows some 30,000 clones. The TCR originated in a woman in her 40s in good health and CMV-seropositive. Material for sequencing was PBMCs.

Here the CDR3 reads CASSQGLAGNNEQFF. CDR3 coding DNA: TGCGCCAGCAGCCAAGGTTTAGCGGGGAACAATGAGCAGTTCTTC. The chain has TRBV4-3 and TRBJ2-1; 8 bases line up with TRBD2. This CDR3 is 15 amino acids long. Germline CDR1 reads LGHNA; CDR2 reads YSLEER. V was pared by 1 base and J by 5 bases, with 4 bases of the junction left unmatched.